The present TCR beta chain was sequenced within a study of identifying expanded T cells in peripheral blood. Per germline, CDR1 LGHNA and CDR2 YSLEER. The CDR3 runs 16 residues. V lost 0 bases and J 2 bases, leaving 12 bases between the germline ends. Healthy donors had no documented immune events, such as infections, while sampled. The method was immunoSEQ multiplex PCR; TCRdb's version includes in-frame clones alone and lacks a portion of them. Among around 78,000 clones listed, 70% to 90% were seen once. V is TRBV4-3 and J is TRBJ2-3; TRBD2 is a possible D gene (5 bases). Sample: blood. The source is a person between 18 and 75 years old in good health. The CDR3 spells CASSQDWGEPTDTQYF. The CDR3 nucleotides are TGCGCCAGCAGCCAAGACTGGGGAGAGCCCACAGATACGCAGTATTTT.